The T cell receptor beta chain described here comes from a study of T cells in Graves' hyperthyroidism and ophthalmopathy (dated by TCRdb to 2018 to 2020). The study in broad terms: Peripheral blood samples were taken at initial diagnosis, before any treatment was given. Once sampling was done, hyperthyroidism patients were given methimazole at a starting dose of 30 mg daily, whereas ophthalmopathy patients were given high-dose intravenous methylprednisolone. Whether ophthalmopathy could be predicted prospectively was tested in an independent validation cohort made up of 18 to 20 hyperthyroidism patients plus 17 patients who later progressed to ophthalmopathy. In several Graves' hyperthyroidism patients, the study also compared T-cell repertoires from thyroid tissue with T-cell repertoires from blood. The paper describes TCR Vbeta CDR3 sequencing of 135 peripheral blood samples, made up of about 41 ophthalmopathy patients, approximately 73 hyperthyroidism patients and 17 progressor patients. The roughly 100 discovery patients were randomly divided into training and test sets at a 7:3 ratio. TCR V-J signatures able to tell the groups apart were searched for in a discovery cohort of 95 to 100 patients, of whom 43 had Graves' ophthalmopathy and about 55 had stable Graves' hyperthyroidism. Paper-wide results and their limitations: Most expanded thyroid clonotypes (frequency above 0.001) were also detected in blood, suggesting blood repertoires may reflect thyroid immune responses. Sample size was not statistically predetermined, and blinding of investigators to group allocation was not performed. In validation, the model predicted progression to ophthalmopathy with 65% to 71% sensitivity and roughly 75% specificity, a median of approximately 6.7 months before onset. In cross-validation, a model built on a 13 V-J signature told ophthalmopathy apart from stable hyperthyroidism with 85% to 90% sensitivity and 81% to 82% specificity, and in testing the same model reached 80%/75%.

The TCR beta CDR3 regions were amplified from the RNA transcripts. The first round of RT-PCR for the TCR CDR3 was performed with the HTBI primer set and the Qiagen OneStep RT-PCR kit. A second multiplex PCR round built the libraries, followed by size selection and purification. Libraries were sequenced paired-end with 100 bp reads on an Illumina HiSeq2000. The published analysis was carried out like this. SOAPnuke was used to process the raw data, removing reads that contained adapters or uncalled bases, had a mean Phred below 15, or lacked an exact match to the constant primer or identifier. High-quality paired reads were merged with COPE v1.2.5, and unique nucleotide sequences were defined as clonotypes. MiTCR v1.1 was used to align the clonotypes against IMGT TRBV, TRBD and TRBJ reference segments. Only V-J combinations with frequency above 0.0001, covering about 99% of repertoires, were analysed. A TCS score was defined as the ratio of F50 (clonal expansion) to E x V (chaos), with BLOSUM62-based TCRdist applied between CDR3 peptides within each V-J. Welch's t-statistics and random forest reduced roughly 530 V-J features to roughly 13, which were used in a naive Bayes classifier (R e1071). The public reads were quality trimmed at Q25 with fastp and then assembled into clones with MiXCR by TCRdb, keeping productive beta chains. Each record represents a unique CDR3 protein, reported with the most common genes and DNA among its rows. The V and J calls were determined by TCRdb, not by the authors. This sample gives about 270,000 distinct CDR3 sequences in total; 20% to 25% of them show up just once. About 60% of the sample belongs to the ten largest clones.

In regard to this clonotype: Its antigen has not been determined. Base quality data are lacking; no much larger clone is found one base away.

Ophthalmopathy patients had moderately to severely active disease, with a Clinical Activity Score of 3 or more, a NOSPECS grade of 4 or more, and a disease duration of less than 3 months. Any patient with an uncontrolled infection, another autoimmune disease, pregnancy or lactation was excluded. Diagnoses were established on the basis of clinical symptoms, serum thyroxine and TRAb, thyroid ultrasound, and orbital computed tomography. PBMCs were isolated from about 10 ml of fresh peripheral blood by Ficoll-Paque density gradient centrifugation. Trizol reagent was used to extract total RNA, and RNA quality was then checked on an Agilent 2100 Bioanalyzer. The CDR3 measures 14 amino acids from cysteine to phenylalanine. The entry retains the CDR3 DNA only, 42 bases that are in frame from base 1. V was cut back by 1 base and J by 7 bases, leaving a gap of 11 bases between them. The germline V gene supplies CDR1 SGHDN and CDR2 FVKESK.

Sequencing was done on a sample of blood. This receptor was obtained from a man younger than 45 with Graves' ophthalmopathy. The sequence links TRBV14 to TRBJ2-1, with an unclear D gene assignment. The nucleotide sequence reads as follows: TGTGCCAGCAGCCAAGCTGGGCTGAGGAATGAGCAGTTCTTC. Its protein is CASSQAGLRNEQFF.